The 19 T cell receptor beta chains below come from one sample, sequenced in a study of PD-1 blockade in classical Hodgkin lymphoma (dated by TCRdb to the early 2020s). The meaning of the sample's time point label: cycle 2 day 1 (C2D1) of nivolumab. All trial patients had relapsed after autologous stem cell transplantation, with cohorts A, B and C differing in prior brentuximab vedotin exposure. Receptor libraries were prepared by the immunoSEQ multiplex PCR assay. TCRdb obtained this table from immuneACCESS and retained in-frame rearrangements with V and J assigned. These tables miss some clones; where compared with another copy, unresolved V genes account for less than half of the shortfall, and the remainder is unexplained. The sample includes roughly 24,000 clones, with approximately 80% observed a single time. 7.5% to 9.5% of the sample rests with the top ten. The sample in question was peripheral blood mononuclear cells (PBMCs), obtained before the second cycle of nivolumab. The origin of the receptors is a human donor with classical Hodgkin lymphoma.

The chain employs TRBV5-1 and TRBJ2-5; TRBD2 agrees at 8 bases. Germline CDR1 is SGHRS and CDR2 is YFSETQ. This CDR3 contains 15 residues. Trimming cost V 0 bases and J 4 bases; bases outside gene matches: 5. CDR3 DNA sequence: TGCGCCAGCAGCTTGGGAGGTACTAGCGGAGAGACCCAGTACTTC. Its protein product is CASSLGGTSGETQYF.

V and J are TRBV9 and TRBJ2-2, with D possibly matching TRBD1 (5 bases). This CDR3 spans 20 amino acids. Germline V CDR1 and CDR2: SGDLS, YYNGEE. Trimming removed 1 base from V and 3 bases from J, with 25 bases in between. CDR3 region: CASSVSSLGQGLGYTGELFF. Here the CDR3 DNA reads TGTGCCAGCAGCGTATCCTCCCTAGGGCAGGGATTGGGGTACACCGGGGAGCTGTTTTTT.

The CDR3 nucleotides are TGTGCCAGCAGTGCTGACAGGGGGTCGAACGAGCAGTACTTC. This gives the protein CASSADRGSNEQYF. V is TRBV6-1 and J is TRBJ2-7; 9 positions agree with TRBD1. The CDR3 sequence is 14 residues long. The V gene's germline CDR1 is MNHNS and CDR2 SASEGT. V was pared by 4 bases and J by 5 bases, with 6 bases of the junction left unmatched.

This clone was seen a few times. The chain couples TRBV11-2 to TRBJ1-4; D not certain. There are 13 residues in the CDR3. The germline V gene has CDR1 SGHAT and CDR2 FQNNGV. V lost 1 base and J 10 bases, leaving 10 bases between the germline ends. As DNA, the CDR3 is TGTGCCAGCAGCTTAGTTCTGGGAGGAAAACTGTTTTTT. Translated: CASSLVLGGKLFF.

CDR3: CASSESFGYTF. CDR3 nucleotides: TGTGCCAGCAGTGAATCCTTTGGCTACACCTTC. The V call is TRBV25-1, the J call TRBJ1-2; D call uncertain. The V gene lost 1 base and the J gene lost 7 bases, with 4 bases spanning the gap. The germline V gene encodes CDR1 MGHDK and CDR2 SYGVNS. The CDR3 consists of 11 residues.

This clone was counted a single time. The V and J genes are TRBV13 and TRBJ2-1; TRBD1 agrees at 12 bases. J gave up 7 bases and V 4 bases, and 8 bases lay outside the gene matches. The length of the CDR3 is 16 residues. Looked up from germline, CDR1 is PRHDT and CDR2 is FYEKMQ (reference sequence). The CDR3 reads CASSWPGQGADNEQFF. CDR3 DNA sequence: TGTGCCAGCAGCTGGCCGGGACAGGGGGCAGATAATGAGCAGTTCTTC.

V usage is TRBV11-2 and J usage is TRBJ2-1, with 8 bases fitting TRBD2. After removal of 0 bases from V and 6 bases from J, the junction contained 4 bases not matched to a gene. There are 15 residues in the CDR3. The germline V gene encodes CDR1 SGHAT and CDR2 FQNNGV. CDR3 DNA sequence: TGTGCCAGCAGCTTAGACGGGACTAGTTTCAATGAGCAGTTCTTC. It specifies CASSLDGTSFNEQFF.

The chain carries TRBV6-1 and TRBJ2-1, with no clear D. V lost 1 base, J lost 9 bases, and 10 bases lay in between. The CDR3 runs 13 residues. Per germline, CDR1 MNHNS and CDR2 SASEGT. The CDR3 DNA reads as TGTGCCAGCAGTGAAGTGCAGGCTACTGAGCAGTTCTTC. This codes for CASSEVQATEQFF.

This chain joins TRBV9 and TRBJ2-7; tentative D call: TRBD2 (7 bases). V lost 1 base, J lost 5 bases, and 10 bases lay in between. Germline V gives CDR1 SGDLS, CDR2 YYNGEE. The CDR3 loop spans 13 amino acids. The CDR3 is CASSVQGRDEQYF. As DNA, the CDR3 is TGTGCCAGCAGCGTACAGGGGAGGGACGAGCAGTACTTC.

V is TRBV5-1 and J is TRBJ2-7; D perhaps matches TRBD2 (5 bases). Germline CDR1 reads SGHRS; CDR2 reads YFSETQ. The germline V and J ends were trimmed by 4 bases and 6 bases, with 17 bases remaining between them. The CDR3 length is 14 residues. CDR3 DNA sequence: TGCGCCAGCAGCCCCCTTTCGGGGAATTTCGAGCAGTACTTC. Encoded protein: CASSPLSGNFEQYF. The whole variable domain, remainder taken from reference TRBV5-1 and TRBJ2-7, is KAGVTQTPRYLIKTRGQQVTLSCSPISGHRSVSWYQQTPGQGLQFLFEYFSETQRNKGNFPGRFSGRQFSNSRSEMNVSTLELGDSALYLCASSPLSGNFEQYFGPGTRLTVT.

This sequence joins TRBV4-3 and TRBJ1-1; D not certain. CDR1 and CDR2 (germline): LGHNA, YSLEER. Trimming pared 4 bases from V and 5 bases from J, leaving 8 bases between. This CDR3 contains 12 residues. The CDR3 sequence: CASSLKGTEAFF. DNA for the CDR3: TGCGCCAGCAGCCTGAAAGGAACTGAAGCTTTCTTT.

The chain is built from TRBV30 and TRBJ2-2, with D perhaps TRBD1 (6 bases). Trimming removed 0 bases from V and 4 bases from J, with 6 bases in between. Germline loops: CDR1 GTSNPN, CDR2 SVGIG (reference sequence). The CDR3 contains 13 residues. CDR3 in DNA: TGTGCCTGGAGTGTAGGGGGCACCGGGGAGCTGTTTTTT. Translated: CAWSVGGTGELFF. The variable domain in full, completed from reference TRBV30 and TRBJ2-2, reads SQTIHQWPATLVQPVGSPLSLECTVEGTSNPNLYWYRQAAGRGLQLLFYSVGIGQISSEVPQNLSASRPQDRQFILSSKKLLLSDSGFYLCAWSVGGTGELFFGEGSRLTVL.

CDR3 sequence: CAISGQGSTEAFF. In nucleotides, the CDR3 is TGTGCCATCAGCGGACAGGGGAGCACTGAAGCTTTCTTT. The rearrangement uses TRBV10-3 and TRBJ1-1, with TRBD1 matching over 9 bases. Germline lookup yields CDR1 ENHRY and CDR2 SYGVKD. This CDR3 has 13 residues. V was clipped by 6 bases and J by 4 bases; unmatched bases: 3.

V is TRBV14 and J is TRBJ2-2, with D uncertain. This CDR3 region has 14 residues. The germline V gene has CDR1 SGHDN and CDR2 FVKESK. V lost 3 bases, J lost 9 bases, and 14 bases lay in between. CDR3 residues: CASSQEAAYRELFF. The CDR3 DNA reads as TGTGCCAGCAGCCAGGAAGCAGCTTACAGGGAGCTGTTTTTT.

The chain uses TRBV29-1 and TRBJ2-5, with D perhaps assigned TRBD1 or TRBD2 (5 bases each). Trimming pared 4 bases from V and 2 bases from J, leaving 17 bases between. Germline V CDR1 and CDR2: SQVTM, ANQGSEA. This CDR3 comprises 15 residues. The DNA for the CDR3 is TGCAGCGTTGGTCAAGGGGCTAGCACTCAAGAGACCCAGTACTTC. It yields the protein CSVGQGASTQETQYF.

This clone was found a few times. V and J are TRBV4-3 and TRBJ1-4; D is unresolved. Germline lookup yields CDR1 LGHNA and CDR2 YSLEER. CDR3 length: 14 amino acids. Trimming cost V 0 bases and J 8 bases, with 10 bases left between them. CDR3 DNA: TGCGCCAGCAGCCAAGAAAGGACGGACGAAAAACTGTTTTTT. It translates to CASSQERTDEKLFF.

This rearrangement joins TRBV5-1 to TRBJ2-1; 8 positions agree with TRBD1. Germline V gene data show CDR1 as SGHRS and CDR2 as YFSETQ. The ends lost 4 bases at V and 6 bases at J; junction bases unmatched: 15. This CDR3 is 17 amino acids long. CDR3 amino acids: CASSPLLGQANFNEQFF. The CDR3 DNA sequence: TGCGCCAGCAGCCCACTACTGGGACAGGCGAATTTCAATGAGCAGTTCTTC.

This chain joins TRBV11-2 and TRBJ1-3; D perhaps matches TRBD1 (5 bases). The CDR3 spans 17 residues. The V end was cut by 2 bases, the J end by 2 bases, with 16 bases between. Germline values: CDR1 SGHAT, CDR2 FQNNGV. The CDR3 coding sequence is TGTGCCAGCAGCTTATCCCCGACGGGCAGGGCTGGAAACACCATATATTTT. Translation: CASSLSPTGRAGNTIYF.

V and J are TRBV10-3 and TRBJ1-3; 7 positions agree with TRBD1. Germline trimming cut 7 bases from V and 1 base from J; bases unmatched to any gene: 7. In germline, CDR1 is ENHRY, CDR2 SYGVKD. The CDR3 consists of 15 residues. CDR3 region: CAITDRRVSGNTIYF. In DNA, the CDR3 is TGTGCCATCACGGACAGGAGGGTTTCTGGAAACACCATATATTTT.